This T cell receptor (beta chain) emerged from a study of T cells in Graves' hyperthyroidism and ophthalmopathy. Uncontrolled infection, other autoimmune disease, pregnancy or lactation excluded patients. Isolation of PBMCs was performed on 8.5 to 10 ml fresh peripheral blood. This clonotype was observed many times. TCR beta CDR3 regions were amplified from RNA transcripts. Researchers ran a first-round RT-PCR on the TCR CDR3 using the HTBI primer set. TCRdb passed the multiplex PCR reads through MiXCR, listing each CDR3 protein once. Among over 350,000 distinct CDR3 sequences, over 12% were seen once, and the ten largest hold roughly 13%. This clonotype was obtained from a man aged 18 to 35 with Graves' ophthalmopathy. Source material: blood.

The CDR3 here is CSAGLGLAGGLEQFF. Here the CDR3 DNA reads TGCAGTGCGGGGCTGGGACTAGCGGGGGGGCTGGAGCAGTTCTTC. This chain uses TRBV20-1 with TRBJ2-1, with 16 bases matching TRBD2. The CDR3 covers 15 residues. V trimming: 6 bases; J trimming: 10 bases; junction bases outside the gene matches: 9. Per germline, CDR1 DFQATT and CDR2 SNEGSKA (reference sequence).